This T cell receptor (beta chain) was recorded in a study of OX40 agonist ivuxolimab in advanced cancers. On the study more broadly: In this trial design, patients received ivuxolimab intravenously at 0.01 to 10 mg/kg every 2 weeks. Overall study results and limits: At 0.1 to 3.0 mg/kg and by week 6, CD4+ and CD8+ T cells in the blood had expanded clonally. On average, a greater number of expanded clones characterised CD8+ T cells relative to CD4+.

This table comes from immunoSEQ multiplex PCR, and its TCRdb copy is limited to in-frame clones, with some not included. The repertoire holds around 68,000 clones, with 86% as singletons. About this clone itself: Antigen: not known.

The sample consisted of CD4+ or CD8+ T cells sorted from blood, taken in a trial of the OX40 agonist ivuxolimab. This receptor was taken from an adult with an advanced solid tumor such as melanoma, head and neck, liver or kidney cancer.

The CDR3: CASSLGSGGDYGYTF. CDR3 nucleotides: TGTGCCAGCAGCTTGGGGTCGGGGGGTGACTATGGCTACACCTTC. This chain uses TRBV2 with TRBJ1-2, with a tentative D call TRBD1 (5 bases). The CDR3 is made up of 15 amino acids. V shed 6 bases and J shed 3 bases, with 17 bases lying between them. Germline assignment: CDR1 SNHLY and CDR2 FYNNEI.